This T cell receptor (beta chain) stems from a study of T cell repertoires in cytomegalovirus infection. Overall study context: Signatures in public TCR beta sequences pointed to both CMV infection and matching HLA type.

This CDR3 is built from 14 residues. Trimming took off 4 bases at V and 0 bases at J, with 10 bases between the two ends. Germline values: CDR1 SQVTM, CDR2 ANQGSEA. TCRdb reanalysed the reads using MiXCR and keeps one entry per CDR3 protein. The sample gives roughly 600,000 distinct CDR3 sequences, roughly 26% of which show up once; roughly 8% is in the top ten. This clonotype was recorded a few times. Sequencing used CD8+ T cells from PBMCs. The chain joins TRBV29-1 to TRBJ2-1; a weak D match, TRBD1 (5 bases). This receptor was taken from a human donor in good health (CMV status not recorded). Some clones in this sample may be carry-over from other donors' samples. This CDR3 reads CSVVADSSYNEQFF. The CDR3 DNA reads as TGCAGCGTTGTAGCCGACAGCTCCTACAATGAGCAGTTCTTC.